The rows below give T cell receptor beta chains drawn from one sample of a study of PD-L1 blockade in urothelial cancer. Using immunoSEQ multiplex PCR, the repertoire was profiled, and TCRdb retains in-frame clones only, with some absent. The table lists roughly 51,000 clones, around 74% of them singletons. Sequencing was performed on PBMCs, taken around atezolizumab (anti-PD-L1) treatment. The receptors were sampled from a man aged 70-80 years with urothelial cancer. The CDR3 runs from the conserved cysteine through the conserved F or W. Each record gives: D gene, V gene, J gene, clone size, CDR3 protein, CDR3 DNA. A D gene is named only where the DNA matches it firmly. A row's size may be missing; if present it is once, few, many or a size class.

D gene: NA; V gene: TRBV28; J gene: TRBJ1-2; clone size: NA; CDR3 protein: CASSLGRSGNYGYTF; CDR3 DNA: TGTGCCAGCAGTTTAGGGCGGAGCGGGAACTATGGCTACACCTTC
D gene: NA; V gene: TRBV30; J gene: TRBJ2-7; clone size: NA; CDR3 protein: CAWSVHRYEQYF; CDR3 DNA: TGTGCCTGGAGTGTACACCGATACGAGCAGTACTTC
D gene: NA; V gene: TRBV6-1; J gene: TRBJ1-4; clone size: NA; CDR3 protein: CAIQRGGGNEKLFF; CDR3 DNA: TGTGCCATTCAGCGGGGGGGAGGAAATGAAAAACTGTTTTTT
D gene: TRBD1; V gene: TRBV28; J gene: TRBJ2-5; clone size: NA; CDR3 protein: CASSLFPGQGFGVEETQYF; CDR3 DNA: TGTGCCAGCAGTTTATTTCCGGGACAGGGATTCGGAGTGGAAGAGACCCAGTACTTC
D gene: NA; V gene: TRBV30; J gene: TRBJ1-2; clone size: NA; CDR3 protein: CAWTGTTANYGYTF; CDR3 DNA: TGTGCCTGGACGGGGACAACCGCTAACTATGGCTACACCTTC
D gene: TRBD2; V gene: TRBV28; J gene: TRBJ2-7; clone size: NA; CDR3 protein: CASKLAGVSEEDEQYF; CDR3 DNA: TGTGCCAGCAAACTAGCGGGAGTAAGTGAAGAGGACGAGCAGTACTTC
D gene: NA; V gene: TRBV9; J gene: TRBJ2-7; clone size: few; CDR3 protein: CASSGTGTLGYEQYF; CDR3 DNA: TGTGCCAGCAGCGGTACAGGAACCTTAGGCTACGAGCAGTACTTC
D gene: TRBD1; V gene: TRBV5-1; J gene: TRBJ2-5; clone size: NA; CDR3 protein: CASSFLDRGAETQYF; CDR3 DNA: TGCGCCAGCAGCTTTCTGGACAGGGGGGCAGAGACCCAGTACTTC
D gene: TRBD1; V gene: TRBV5-1; J gene: TRBJ2-7; clone size: once; CDR3 protein: CASSLGTANYEQYF; CDR3 DNA: TGCGCCAGCAGCCTGGGGACAGCTAACTACGAGCAGTACTTC
D gene: TRBD2; V gene: TRBV18; J gene: TRBJ2-1; clone size: NA; CDR3 protein: CASSLGEGSYNEQFF; CDR3 DNA: TGTGCCAGCTCACTAGGGGAGGGCTCCTACAATGAGCAGTTCTTC
D gene: NA; V gene: TRBV5-4; J gene: TRBJ2-1; clone size: NA; CDR3 protein: CASSGGGSAGVVGEQFF; CDR3 DNA: TGTGCCAGCAGCGGAGGGGGGAGTGCGGGAGTGGTGGGTGAGCAGTTCTTC
D gene: TRBD1; V gene: TRBV2; J gene: TRBJ1-2; clone size: few; CDR3 protein: CASSADRALSGYTF; CDR3 DNA: TGTGCCAGCAGTGCGGACAGGGCTCTAAGTGGCTACACCTTC
D gene: TRBD1; V gene: TRBV27; J gene: TRBJ1-2; clone size: NA; CDR3 protein: CASSLGAGTGPNYGYTF; CDR3 DNA: TGTGCCAGCAGTTTGGGGGCCGGGACAGGGCCTAACTATGGCTACACCTTC
D gene: NA; V gene: TRBV11-1; J gene: TRBJ2-5; clone size: NA; CDR3 protein: CASSTNSGGGETQYF; CDR3 DNA: TGTGCCAGCAGCACTAATAGCGGAGGAGGGGAGACCCAGTACTTC
D gene: TRBD1; V gene: TRBV5-1; J gene: TRBJ2-3; clone size: NA; CDR3 protein: CASGRTGGTDTQYF; CDR3 DNA: TGCGCCAGCGGGAGGACAGGGGGAACAGATACGCAGTATTTT
D gene: NA; V gene: TRBV18; J gene: TRBJ2-5; clone size: NA; CDR3 protein: CASSPLGQTQETQYF; CDR3 DNA: TGTGCCAGCTCACCCTTGGGACAAACCCAAGAGACCCAGTACTTC
D gene: TRBD2; V gene: TRBV6-1; J gene: TRBJ2-5; clone size: NA; CDR3 protein: CASSEGLAEETQYF; CDR3 DNA: TGTGCCAGCAGTGAGGGACTAGCGGAAGAGACCCAGTACTTC
D gene: NA; V gene: TRBV19; J gene: TRBJ1-2; clone size: NA; CDR3 protein: CASSPQGRGYTF; CDR3 DNA: TGTGCCAGTAGTCCCCAGGGTCGTGGCTACACCTTC
D gene: TRBD1; V gene: TRBV19; J gene: TRBJ1-2; clone size: NA; CDR3 protein: CASSVRGAYGYTF; CDR3 DNA: TGTGCCAGTAGTGTCAGGGGGGCTTATGGCTACACCTTC
D gene: TRBD2; V gene: TRBV9; J gene: TRBJ2-7; clone size: once; CDR3 protein: CASSPWTSGLGEQYF; CDR3 DNA: TGTGCCAGCAGCCCCTGGACTAGCGGGCTTGGCGAGCAGTACTTC
D gene: NA; V gene: TRBV28; J gene: TRBJ1-3; clone size: NA; CDR3 protein: CASSLWAGTTGNTIYF; CDR3 DNA: TGTGCCAGCAGTTTATGGGCAGGGACTACTGGAAACACCATATATTTT
D gene: TRBD1; V gene: TRBV30; J gene: TRBJ1-2; clone size: NA; CDR3 protein: CASRQGRSYGYTF; CDR3 DNA: TGTGCCTCCAGACAGGGCCGGAGCTATGGCTACACCTTC
D gene: TRBD2; V gene: TRBV30; J gene: TRBJ2-1; clone size: once; CDR3 protein: CAWHVGLAGSNEQFF; CDR3 DNA: TGTGCCTGGCACGTCGGACTAGCGGGAAGCAATGAGCAGTTCTTC
D gene: NA; V gene: TRBV29-1; J gene: TRBJ2-7; clone size: NA; CDR3 protein: CSAQGSSYEQYF; CDR3 DNA: TGCAGCGCCCAGGGGAGCTCCTACGAGCAGTACTTC
D gene: NA; V gene: TRBV28; J gene: TRBJ1-5; clone size: NA; CDR3 protein: CASSWELGQPNQPQHF; CDR3 DNA: TGTGCCAGTAGTTGGGAATTAGGACAGCCCAATCAGCCCCAGCATTTT
D gene: NA; V gene: TRBV7-6; J gene: TRBJ2-1; clone size: NA; CDR3 protein: CASSLDSPAYNEQFF; CDR3 DNA: TGTGCCAGCAGCTTAGACAGTCCAGCCTACAATGAGCAGTTCTTC
D gene: TRBD1; V gene: TRBV19; J gene: TRBJ1-5; clone size: NA; CDR3 protein: CASRGYRDRDQPQHF; CDR3 DNA: TGTGCCAGTAGGGGTTATAGGGACAGGGATCAGCCCCAGCATTTT
D gene: NA; V gene: TRBV30; J gene: TRBJ1-3; clone size: NA; CDR3 protein: CAWGLTGPSGNTIYF; CDR3 DNA: TGTGCCTGGGGACTAACAGGTCCGTCTGGAAACACCATATATTTT
D gene: NA; V gene: TRBV28; J gene: TRBJ2-1; clone size: NA; CDR3 protein: CASSLGGANEQFF; CDR3 DNA: TGTGCCAGCAGTTTAGGCGGTGCCAATGAGCAGTTCTTC
D gene: NA; V gene: TRBV2; J gene: TRBJ2-7; clone size: few; CDR3 protein: CASKAELTYEQYF; CDR3 DNA: TGTGCCAGCAAGGCGGAATTGACCTACGAGCAGTACTTC
D gene: NA; V gene: TRBV5-1; J gene: TRBJ2-7; clone size: NA; CDR3 protein: CASSPGPQGGGSYEQYF; CDR3 DNA: TGCGCCAGCAGCCCGGGCCCACAGGGGGGGGGCTCCTACGAGCAGTACTTC
D gene: TRBD2; V gene: TRBV5-8; J gene: TRBJ2-1; clone size: NA; CDR3 protein: CASSLPGLAGRDYNEQFF; CDR3 DNA: TGTGCCAGCAGCTTGCCGGGACTAGCGGGTAGAGACTACAATGAGCAGTTCTTC
D gene: NA; V gene: TRBV6-1; J gene: TRBJ1-2; clone size: NA; CDR3 protein: CASSERGGSGYTF; CDR3 DNA: TGTGCCAGCAGTGAACGGGGGGGCTCTGGCTACACCTTC
D gene: TRBD1; V gene: TRBV5-1; J gene: TRBJ1-1; clone size: few; CDR3 protein: CASSRGQGSTEAFF; CDR3 DNA: TGCGCCAGCAGCAGAGGACAGGGGAGCACTGAAGCTTTCTTT
D gene: TRBD2; V gene: TRBV4-1; J gene: TRBJ2-5; clone size: NA; CDR3 protein: CASSQDTGLAGGQETQYF; CDR3 DNA: TGCGCCAGCAGCCAAGATACCGGACTAGCGGGGGGACAAGAGACCCAGTACTTC
D gene: NA; V gene: TRBV30; J gene: TRBJ2-7; clone size: NA; CDR3 protein: CAWSPRVQRTYEQYF; CDR3 DNA: TGTGCCTGGAGCCCCCGGGTCCAACGTACCTACGAGCAGTACTTC
D gene: TRBD1; V gene: TRBV20-1; J gene: TRBJ2-5; clone size: NA; CDR3 protein: CQTGPRETQYF; CDR3 DNA: TGCCAGACAGGGCCTAGGGAGACCCAGTACTTC
D gene: TRBD1; V gene: TRBV6-1; J gene: TRBJ1-2; clone size: NA; CDR3 protein: CASSGDRGWYGYTF; CDR3 DNA: TGTGCCAGCAGTGGTGACAGGGGGTGGTATGGCTACACCTTC
D gene: NA; V gene: TRBV5-4; J gene: TRBJ2-5; clone size: NA; CDR3 protein: CASSRIGEETQYF; CDR3 DNA: TGTGCCAGCAGCCGGATTGGAGAAGAGACCCAGTACTTC
D gene: TRBD2; V gene: TRBV5-1; J gene: TRBJ2-7; clone size: once; CDR3 protein: CASSLSGLAYEQYF; CDR3 DNA: TGCGCCAGCAGCTTGTCGGGACTAGCGTACGAGCAGTACTTC
D gene: TRBD2; V gene: TRBV9; J gene: TRBJ2-3; clone size: NA; CDR3 protein: CASSVGAGVADTQYF; CDR3 DNA: TGTGCCAGCAGCGTAGGGGCGGGAGTAGCAGATACGCAGTATTTT
D gene: TRBD1; V gene: TRBV10-3; J gene: TRBJ1-1; clone size: NA; CDR3 protein: CAITQGADTEAFF; CDR3 DNA: TGTGCCATCACCCAGGGGGCGGACACTGAAGCTTTCTTT
D gene: NA; V gene: TRBV29-1; J gene: TRBJ2-5; clone size: NA; CDR3 protein: CSVVPTEETQYF; CDR3 DNA: TGCAGCGTTGTTCCGACAGAAGAGACCCAGTACTTC
D gene: TRBD2; V gene: TRBV7-2; J gene: TRBJ2-1; clone size: NA; CDR3 protein: CASRAGGEGAEQFF; CDR3 DNA: TGTGCCAGCCGGGCGGGAGGAGAAGGAGCTGAGCAGTTCTTC
D gene: NA; V gene: TRBV7-9; J gene: TRBJ2-2; clone size: NA; CDR3 protein: CASSLPGVGTGELFF; CDR3 DNA: TGTGCCAGCAGCTTACCAGGGGTTGGCACCGGGGAGCTGTTTTTT
D gene: TRBD2; V gene: TRBV2; J gene: TRBJ2-7; clone size: few; CDR3 protein: CASLGPGLASNEQYF; CDR3 DNA: TGTGCCAGCCTGGGACCGGGACTAGCGTCCAACGAGCAGTACTTC
D gene: TRBD2; V gene: TRBV6-1; J gene: TRBJ2-7; clone size: NA; CDR3 protein: CASSEVTGGGEQYF; CDR3 DNA: TGTGCCAGCAGTGAAGTAACGGGAGGGGGCGAGCAGTACTTC
D gene: TRBD1; V gene: TRBV14; J gene: TRBJ2-7; clone size: NA; CDR3 protein: CASSQESRSGGGSEQYF; CDR3 DNA: TGTGCCAGCAGCCAAGAGTCTCGGTCAGGGGGCGGCAGCGAGCAGTACTTC
D gene: TRBD1; V gene: TRBV6-1; J gene: TRBJ1-2; clone size: NA; CDR3 protein: CASSRTGDNYGYTF; CDR3 DNA: TGTGCCAGCAGTAGGACAGGGGATAACTATGGCTACACCTTC
D gene: NA; V gene: TRBV19; J gene: TRBJ1-2; clone size: NA; CDR3 protein: CASIRSEGSFNGYTF; CDR3 DNA: TGTGCCAGTATCCGATCTGAGGGCTCCTTTAACGGCTACACCTTC
D gene: NA; V gene: TRBV14; J gene: TRBJ1-4; clone size: once; CDR3 protein: CASSRTWGVNEKLFF; CDR3 DNA: TGTGCCAGCAGTCGAACCTGGGGGGTGAATGAAAAACTGTTTTTT
D gene: NA; V gene: TRBV6-6; J gene: TRBJ2-3; clone size: NA; CDR3 protein: CASKTGDETDTQYF; CDR3 DNA: TGTGCCAGCAAGACGGGAGATGAGACAGATACGCAGTATTTT